These T cell receptor beta chains were read from a single sample in a study of cytomegalovirus exposure and HLA in healthy donors. Produced via immunoSEQ multiplex PCR; TCRdb's table is partial and in-frame only. The sample records some 56,000 clones, 75% to 85% being singletons. The sample comprised PBMCs. The receptors shown here come from a middle-aged woman in good health and CMV-seronegative. Both conserved end residues are part of each CDR3. The order of the fields is J gene, D gene, V gene, clone size, CDR3 protein, CDR3 DNA. A D gene is named only where the DNA matches it firmly. A clone size is listed for some rows: how often the clone was seen (once, few, many), or a class if it is expanded.

j_gene: TRBJ2-7
d_gene: TRBD1
v_gene: TRBV6-1
abundance: -
CDR3aa: CASTGRGRYEQYF
CDR3nt: TGTGCCAGCACTGGCAGGGGGCGTTACGAGCAGTACTTC

j_gene: TRBJ2-7
d_gene: -
v_gene: TRBV6-5
abundance: -
CDR3aa: CASSYSPGFYEQYF
CDR3nt: TGTGCCAGCAGTTACTCGCCTGGCTTTTACGAGCAGTACTTC

j_gene: TRBJ1-4
d_gene: -
v_gene: TRBV5-1
abundance: -
CDR3aa: CASSSTATNEKLFF
CDR3nt: TGCGCCAGCAGCTCTACAGCAACTAATGAAAAACTGTTTTTT

j_gene: TRBJ2-1
d_gene: TRBD2
v_gene: TRBV5-1
abundance: -
CDR3aa: CASSYSSGGLFDEQFF
CDR3nt: TGCGCCAGCAGCTACTCTAGCGGGGGGTTGTTCGATGAGCAGTTCTTC

j_gene: TRBJ1-2
d_gene: -
v_gene: TRBV28
abundance: -
CDR3aa: CASSLSNQAGWYGYTF
CDR3nt: TGTGCCAGCAGTTTGTCCAACCAGGCAGGGTGGTATGGCTACACCTTC

j_gene: TRBJ2-3
d_gene: TRBD1
v_gene: TRBV6-6
abundance: -
CDR3aa: CASSYLDRADTQYF
CDR3nt: TGTGCCAGCAGTTACCTGGACAGGGCGGATACGCAGTATTTT

j_gene: TRBJ1-5
d_gene: TRBD1
v_gene: TRBV18
abundance: few
CDR3aa: CASSRGTGYNQPQHF
CDR3nt: TGTGCCAGCTCACGAGGGACAGGGTACAATCAGCCCCAGCATTTT

j_gene: TRBJ1-2
d_gene: TRBD1
v_gene: TRBV5-8
abundance: -
CDR3aa: CASSFQGAQGYTF
CDR3nt: TGTGCCAGCAGCTTCCAGGGGGCGCAGGGCTACACCTTC

j_gene: TRBJ1-2
d_gene: -
v_gene: TRBV2
abundance: -
CDR3aa: CASTTGTYGYTF
CDR3nt: TGTGCCAGCACTACAGGGACCTATGGCTACACCTTC

j_gene: TRBJ1-2
d_gene: TRBD1
v_gene: TRBV2
abundance: -
CDR3aa: CASSEIVGTGAANYGYTF
CDR3nt: TGTGCCAGCAGTGAAATCGTCGGGACAGGGGCCGCTAACTATGGCTACACCTTC

j_gene: TRBJ1-1
d_gene: -
v_gene: TRBV9
abundance: -
CDR3aa: CASTKTHGRGTEAFF
CDR3nt: TGTGCCAGCACCAAGACGCACGGGAGGGGGACTGAAGCTTTCTTT

j_gene: TRBJ2-1
d_gene: TRBD1
v_gene: TRBV27
abundance: -
CDR3aa: CASSLGIDRANEQFF
CDR3nt: TGTGCCAGCAGTTTAGGTATTGACAGGGCTAATGAGCAGTTCTTC

j_gene: TRBJ1-3
d_gene: -
v_gene: TRBV28
abundance: once
CDR3aa: CASSFAGAGNTIYF
CDR3nt: TGTGCCAGCAGTTTCGCAGGGGCTGGAAACACCATATATTTT

j_gene: TRBJ2-2
d_gene: -
v_gene: TRBV14
abundance: -
CDR3aa: CASSQDTDTGELFF
CDR3nt: TGTGCCAGCAGCCAGGACACGGACACCGGGGAGCTGTTTTTT

j_gene: TRBJ2-7
d_gene: -
v_gene: TRBV30
abundance: -
CDR3aa: CAWSVMGDEQYF
CDR3nt: TGTGCCTGGAGTGTAATGGGCGACGAGCAGTACTTC

j_gene: TRBJ2-3
d_gene: TRBD2
v_gene: TRBV6-1
abundance: once
CDR3aa: CASSVRLAGGGDTQYF
CDR3nt: TGTGCCAGCAGTGTTAGACTAGCGGGAGGAGGAGATACGCAGTATTTT

j_gene: TRBJ1-5
d_gene: -
v_gene: TRBV28
abundance: few
CDR3aa: CASSPPEGGRPQHF
CDR3nt: TGTGCCAGCAGTCCCCCCGAGGGGGGGAGGCCCCAGCATTTT

j_gene: TRBJ2-7
d_gene: -
v_gene: TRBV5-1
abundance: -
CDR3aa: CASSSLPPGYEQYF
CDR3nt: TGCGCCAGCAGCTCTCTACCTCCGGGCTACGAGCAGTACTTC

j_gene: TRBJ1-5
d_gene: TRBD1
v_gene: TRBV28
abundance: -
CDR3aa: CASTPGTGDQPQHF
CDR3nt: TGTGCCAGCACGCCCGGGACAGGGGATCAGCCCCAGCATTTT

j_gene: TRBJ2-2
d_gene: TRBD2
v_gene: TRBV4-3
abundance: -
CDR3aa: CASSQEPGDERDYTGELFF
CDR3nt: TGCGCCAGCAGCCAAGAACCGGGGGACGAGCGGGACTACACCGGGGAGCTGTTTTTT

j_gene: TRBJ2-1
d_gene: TRBD2
v_gene: TRBV4-1
abundance: -
CDR3aa: CASSQDPAGAYNEQFF
CDR3nt: TGCGCCAGCAGCCAAGACCCAGCGGGGGCTTACAATGAGCAGTTCTTC

j_gene: TRBJ1-4
d_gene: -
v_gene: TRBV28
abundance: -
CDR3aa: CASSLYPARPREAGFQYWDEKLFF
CDR3nt: TGTGCCAGCAGTTTATATCCCGCCCGCCCCAGGGAGGCGGGCTTCCAGTACTGGGATGAAAAACTGTTTTTT

j_gene: TRBJ2-4
d_gene: TRBD2
v_gene: TRBV29-1
abundance: -
CDR3aa: CSATTSGRAEVKNIQYF
CDR3nt: TGCAGCGCAACGACTAGCGGGAGGGCCGAGGTCAAAAACATTCAGTACTTC

j_gene: TRBJ1-1
d_gene: TRBD1
v_gene: TRBV5-1
abundance: -
CDR3aa: CASTMTGLGIEAFF
CDR3nt: TGCGCCAGCACGATGACAGGGTTGGGTATTGAAGCTTTCTTT

j_gene: TRBJ2-1
d_gene: -
v_gene: TRBV13
abundance: -
CDR3aa: CASSPGRNEQFF
CDR3nt: TGTGCCAGCAGCCCGGGAAGAAATGAGCAGTTCTTC

j_gene: TRBJ2-6
d_gene: -
v_gene: TRBV7-3
abundance: -
CDR3aa: CASSLYLPGGSGANVLTF
CDR3nt: TGTGCCAGCAGCTTATATCTTCCCGGGGGTTCTGGGGCCAACGTCCTGACTTTC

j_gene: TRBJ2-7
d_gene: -
v_gene: TRBV29-1
abundance: -
CDR3aa: CSVAGTYEQYF
CDR3nt: TGCAGCGTTGCAGGGACCTACGAGCAGTACTTC

j_gene: TRBJ1-2
d_gene: -
v_gene: TRBV18
abundance: -
CDR3aa: CASSPREGVEVYGYTF
CDR3nt: TGTGCCAGCTCACCACGTGAAGGGGTAGAAGTCTATGGCTACACCTTC

j_gene: TRBJ2-2
d_gene: -
v_gene: TRBV5-4
abundance: -
CDR3aa: CASSRGFDTGELFF
CDR3nt: TGTGCCAGCAGCAGGGGTTTCGACACCGGGGAGCTGTTTTTT

j_gene: TRBJ2-3
d_gene: TRBD1
v_gene: TRBV28
abundance: few
CDR3aa: CASSLSTGYSDTQYF
CDR3nt: TGTGCCAGCAGTCTCTCGACAGGGTATTCAGATACGCAGTATTTT

j_gene: TRBJ2-6
d_gene: TRBD2
v_gene: TRBV9
abundance: few
CDR3aa: CASSLRTSPSPTVLTF
CDR3nt: TGTGCCAGCAGCCTAAGGACTAGCCCTTCCCCAACCGTCCTGACTTTC

j_gene: TRBJ2-7
d_gene: -
v_gene: TRBV4-3
abundance: -
CDR3aa: CASSLGPSSYEQYF
CDR3nt: TGCGCCAGCAGCTTGGGGCCGAGCTCCTACGAGCAGTACTTC

j_gene: TRBJ1-5
d_gene: -
v_gene: TRBV28
abundance: few
CDR3aa: CASSLMAGVNQPQHF
CDR3nt: TGTGCCAGCAGTTTAATGGCAGGGGTGAATCAGCCCCAGCATTTT

j_gene: TRBJ1-1
d_gene: -
v_gene: TRBV11-1
abundance: few
CDR3aa: CASSLVAENTEAFF
CDR3nt: TGTGCCAGCAGCTTAGTAGCGGAGAACACTGAAGCTTTCTTT

j_gene: TRBJ2-7
d_gene: -
v_gene: TRBV7-9
abundance: -
CDR3aa: CASAGLNEQYF
CDR3nt: TGTGCCAGCGCCGGTCTTAACGAGCAGTACTTC

j_gene: TRBJ1-1
d_gene: -
v_gene: TRBV18
abundance: -
CDR3aa: CASSQQSTEAFF
CDR3nt: TGTGCCAGCTCACAACAGAGCACTGAAGCTTTCTTT

j_gene: TRBJ2-1
d_gene: TRBD1
v_gene: TRBV7-6
abundance: once
CDR3aa: CASRTGTGGDEQFF
CDR3nt: TGTGCCAGCAGGACCGGGACAGGGGGGGATGAGCAGTTCTTC

j_gene: TRBJ1-1
d_gene: -
v_gene: TRBV5-1
abundance: -
CDR3aa: CASSLEGRRDTEAFF
CDR3nt: TGCGCCAGCAGCTTGGAGGGCAGGAGGGACACTGAAGCTTTCTTT

j_gene: TRBJ2-2
d_gene: -
v_gene: TRBV7-9
abundance: once
CDR3aa: CASSETREYTGELFF
CDR3nt: TGTGCCAGCAGCGAGACACGGGAGTACACCGGGGAGCTGTTTTTT

j_gene: TRBJ1-4
d_gene: TRBD1
v_gene: TRBV30
abundance: -
CDR3aa: CAWSSGTGREKLFF
CDR3nt: TGTGCCTGGAGCTCCGGGACAGGGCGTGAAAAACTGTTTTTT

j_gene: TRBJ1-1
d_gene: -
v_gene: TRBV10-2
abundance: -
CDR3aa: CASSDSGVNTEAFF
CDR3nt: TGCGCCAGCAGTGACTCAGGGGTGAACACTGAAGCTTTCTTT

j_gene: TRBJ1-2
d_gene: TRBD1
v_gene: TRBV29-1
abundance: -
CDR3aa: CSVDVNGLTGVNYGYTF
CDR3nt: TGCAGCGTAGACGTGAATGGGTTGACAGGGGTTAACTATGGCTACACCTTC

j_gene: TRBJ2-1
d_gene: -
v_gene: TRBV6-4
abundance: -
CDR3aa: CASSDSGGTGFNEQFF
CDR3nt: TGTGCCAGCAGTGACTCTGGCGGAACAGGGTTTAATGAGCAGTTCTTC

j_gene: TRBJ2-2
d_gene: TRBD2
v_gene: TRBV5-1
abundance: -
CDR3aa: CASSPGTTSVDTGELFF
CDR3nt: TGCGCCAGCAGCCCCGGGACTACGTCGGTAGACACCGGGGAGCTGTTTTTT

j_gene: TRBJ2-5
d_gene: -
v_gene: TRBV7-6
abundance: once
CDR3aa: CASSLASGRETQYF
CDR3nt: TGTGCCAGCAGCTTAGCCTCAGGAAGGGAGACCCAGTACTTC

j_gene: TRBJ1-4
d_gene: -
v_gene: TRBV7-2
abundance: -
CDR3aa: CASSLDSQVLTNEKLFF
CDR3nt: TGTGCCAGCAGCTTAGATAGTCAGGTTCTAACTAATGAAAAACTGTTTTTT

j_gene: TRBJ1-2
d_gene: TRBD1
v_gene: TRBV9
abundance: -
CDR3aa: CASSVETGGYTF
CDR3nt: TGTGCCAGCAGCGTAGAGACAGGGGGCTACACCTTC

j_gene: TRBJ1-2
d_gene: -
v_gene: TRBV5-1
abundance: -
CDR3aa: CASSLGRLGYGYTF
CDR3nt: TGCGCCAGCAGCTTAGGCAGGCTCGGCTATGGCTACACCTTC

j_gene: TRBJ2-7
d_gene: TRBD2
v_gene: TRBV10-3
abundance: -
CDR3aa: CAISGLADNEQYF
CDR3nt: TGTGCCATCAGTGGACTAGCTGATAACGAGCAGTACTTC

j_gene: TRBJ2-5
d_gene: -
v_gene: TRBV18
abundance: -
CDR3aa: CASSPPGEETQYF
CDR3nt: TGTGCCAGCTCACCACCAGGGGAAGAGACCCAGTACTTC

j_gene: TRBJ2-7
d_gene: TRBD1
v_gene: TRBV6-1
abundance: -
CDR3aa: CASSEAHTGGIYEQYF
CDR3nt: TGTGCCAGCAGTGAAGCACATACAGGGGGCATTTACGAGCAGTACTTC

j_gene: TRBJ1-1
d_gene: -
v_gene: TRBV18
abundance: -
CDR3aa: CASSASWTENTEAFF
CDR3nt: TGTGCCAGCTCAGCCTCTTGGACAGAGAACACTGAAGCTTTCTTT

j_gene: TRBJ2-7
d_gene: -
v_gene: TRBV7-8
abundance: -
CDR3aa: CASSSHSGGNAYEQYF
CDR3nt: TGTGCCAGCAGCTCACACTCAGGGGGGAATGCCTACGAGCAGTACTTC

j_gene: TRBJ2-1
d_gene: -
v_gene: TRBV7-2
abundance: -
CDR3aa: CASYRDSYNEQFF
CDR3nt: TGTGCCAGTTACAGGGATTCCTACAATGAGCAGTTCTTC

j_gene: TRBJ1-5
d_gene: TRBD1
v_gene: TRBV18
abundance: -
CDR3aa: CASSPGTGSQPQHF
CDR3nt: TGTGCCAGCTCACCCGGGACAGGGAGTCAGCCCCAGCATTTT